The 24 T cell receptor beta chains given below trace back to one sample, sequenced in a study of OX40 agonist ivuxolimab in advanced cancers. The table came from immunoSEQ multiplex PCR; TCRdb's copy has only in-frame clones and leaves some out. There are roughly 88,000 clones in the sample; about 90% occur only once, and approximately 4.8% lies in the top ten. This specimen consisted of CD4+ or CD8+ T cells sorted from blood, obtained in a trial of the OX40 agonist ivuxolimab. These receptors all come from an adult with an advanced solid tumor such as melanoma, head and neck, liver or kidney cancer.

This clone was found once. The rearrangement uses TRBV27 and TRBJ2-7; 16 nucleotides line up with TRBD2. The CDR3 runs 18 residues. Germline V gene lookup returns CDR1 MNHEY and CDR2 SMNVEV (reference sequence). Trimming cost V 6 bases and J 5 bases; bases outside gene matches: 13. As DNA, the CDR3 is TGTGCCAGCAGCCTCGCGGGACTAGCGGGAGGGCCCCTCAACGAGCAGTACGTC. It codes for CASSLAGLAGGPLNEQYV.

This sequence joins TRBV2 and TRBJ2-5; 10 bases fit TRBD1. The V gene's germline CDR1 is SNHLY and CDR2 FYNNEI. J gave up 5 bases and V 5 bases, and 8 bases lay outside the gene matches. The CDR3 has 15 amino acids. The CDR3: CASSFDRGLGETQYF. CDR3 bases: TGTGCCAGCAGTTTTGACAGGGGGCTAGGTGAGACCCAGTACTTC.

In DNA, the CDR3 is TGCGCCAGCAGCTTGATTCAGGCAGTGGGAGGGGAGACCCAGTACTTC. It specifies CASSLIQAVGGETQYF. The chain recombines TRBV5-1 with TRBJ2-5, with 7 bases matching TRBD2. The ends lost 1 base at V and 5 bases at J; junction bases unmatched: 11. The CDR3 loop spans 16 amino acids. Germline CDR1 is SGHRS and CDR2 is YFSETQ.

This chain connects TRBV11-2 to TRBJ2-3; D is undetermined. Germline-derived CDR1 and CDR2 are SGHAT and FQNNGV. V was cut by 1 base and J by 2 bases, with 7 bases left in between. CDR3 length: 14 residues. CDR3 coding DNA: TGTGCCAGCAGCTTAGGGCAAAACACAGATACGCAGTATTTT. This encodes CASSLGQNTDTQYF.

This rearrangement joins TRBV19 to TRBJ2-1, with 12 nucleotides matching TRBD2. CDR3 size: 14 residues. With 7 bases clipped from V and 10 bases from J, the junction kept 8 bases outside the gene matches. Germline V gene sequence: CDR1 LNHDA, CDR2 SQIVND (reference sequence). CDR3 DNA sequence: TGTGCCAGTAACAGACTAGCGGGGGCGGGGGAGCAGTTCTTC. Protein sequence: CASNRLAGAGEQFF.

This chain connects TRBV19 to TRBJ1-5; D unresolved. The CDR3 has 12 residues. CDR1 is LNHDA and CDR2 is SQIVND in the germline V gene (reference sequence). V was shortened by 3 bases and J by 3 bases, with 3 bases between the two germline ends. As DNA, the CDR3 is TGTGCCAGTAGTATCCTCAATCAGCCCCAGCATTTT. Its protein product is CASSILNQPQHF.

The chain has TRBV7-2 and TRBJ2-3; D possibly corresponds to TRBD2 (6 bases). The CDR3 loop spans 16 amino acids. V dropped 5 bases and J dropped 0 bases, with 15 bases sitting between them. Per germline, CDR1 SGHTA and CDR2 FQGNSA. The CDR3 bases are TGTGCCAGCAGCCGTCCCCCCAGCGGGAGCACAGATACGCAGTATTTT. The encoded protein is CASSRPPSGSTDTQYF.

The chain uses TRBV9 and TRBJ2-1; 7 bases agree with TRBD2. In germline, CDR1 is SGDLS, CDR2 YYNGEE. CDR3 length: 18 amino acids. V shed 3 bases and J 0 bases; nucleotides not matched to a gene: 12. The CDR3 sequence is CASSAYSSGFSSYNEQFF. In nucleotides, the CDR3 is TGTGCCAGCAGCGCCTATAGTAGCGGGTTCAGCTCCTACAATGAGCAGTTCTTC.

The chain joins TRBV6-1 to TRBJ1-1; D possibly corresponds to TRBD1 (6 bases). Trimming pared 8 bases from V and 4 bases from J, leaving 11 bases between. This CDR3 is 12 amino acids long. Germline CDR1 reads MNHNS; CDR2 reads SASEGT. CDR3 residues: CASLRGTTEAFF. The CDR3 DNA reads TGTGCCAGCCTGAGGGGGACCACTGAAGCTTTCTTT.

In this sample, this clone turned up once. The chain combines TRBV18 with TRBJ2-5; TRBD2 matches at 12 bases. This CDR3 spans 19 amino acids. Unmatched junction bases numbered 16, after V lost 5 bases and J lost 3 bases. In germline, CDR1 is KGHSH, CDR2 LQKENI. The CDR3 coding sequence is TGTGCCAGCTCATTTGACAGGAACCCCGGACTAGCGGGGAAAGAGACCCAGTACTTC. Its translation: CASSFDRNPGLAGKETQYF.

The chain recombines TRBV19 with TRBJ1-2; 10 bases align to TRBD1. CDR3 length equals 13 residues. CDR1 and CDR2 from the germline V gene are LNHDA and SQIVND (reference sequence). The junction had 4 bases not matched to a gene; V was cut back by 6 bases and J by 6 bases. For the CDR3, the DNA is TGTGCCAGTAGAGACAGGGGGCAGGATGGCTACACCTTC. This sequence encodes CASRDRGQDGYTF.

The J gene is TRBJ2-7, the V gene TRBV2, with 10 bases that match TRBD2. CDR1 SNHLY and CDR2 FYNNEI come from the germline V gene. Trimming at V came to 3 bases and at J to 5 bases, leaving 7 bases not matched to a gene. This CDR3 comprises 15 residues. CDR3 residues: CASSDWPSGSDEQYF. DNA of the CDR3: TGTGCCAGCAGTGATTGGCCTAGCGGGAGTGACGAGCAGTACTTC.

The V and J genes are TRBV7-9 and TRBJ2-3; 12 bases map to TRBD2. This CDR3 has 17 amino acids. Germline V lookup: CDR1 SEHNR, CDR2 FQNEAQ (reference sequence). Germline trimming cut 2 bases from V and 2 bases from J; bases unmatched to any gene: 5. This chain's CDR3 is CASSLKASGRATDTQYF. The CDR3 region has the DNA TGTGCCAGCAGCTTAAAGGCTAGCGGGAGGGCCACAGATACGCAGTATTTT.

J is TRBJ2-1 and V is TRBV2; 7 bases map to TRBD2. CDR3 size: 15 residues. Germline CDR1 is SNHLY and CDR2 is FYNNEI. Germline trimming cut 5 bases from V and 0 bases from J; bases unmatched to any gene: 4. CDR3 protein: CASSRAGSSYNEQFF. CDR3 DNA sequence: TGTGCCAGCAGTAGAGCGGGGAGCTCCTACAATGAGCAGTTCTTC.

The chain is built from TRBV2 and TRBJ1-2; no reliable D call. The V end was cut by 0 bases, the J end by 0 bases, with 8 bases between. The CDR3 is 15 amino acids. The germline gives CDR1 SNHLY, CDR2 FYNNEI. This CDR3 reads CASSEALGANYGYTF. The CDR3 DNA sequence: TGTGCCAGCAGTGAAGCGCTTGGAGCTAACTATGGCTACACCTTC.

The gene calls are TRBV9 and TRBJ1-5, with D perhaps TRBD1 (6 bases). The V gene lost 3 bases and the J gene lost 7 bases, with 17 bases spanning the gap. The CDR3 covers 15 residues. Germline V lookup: CDR1 SGDLS, CDR2 YYNGEE. CDR3 in DNA: TGTGCCAGCAGCGGAGGGGGAGGCCCGGACCAGCCCCAGCATTTT. Amino acids: CASSGGGGPDQPQHF. Combining the CDR3 with reference TRBV9 and TRBJ1-5 gives the whole variable domain DSGVTQTPKHLITATGQRVTLRCSPRSGDLSVYWYQQSLDQGLQFLIQYYNGEERAKGNILERFSAQQFPDLHSELNLSSLELGDSALYFCASSGGGGPDQPQHFGDGTRLSIL.

The chain employs TRBV28 and TRBJ2-7, with D possibly matching TRBD1 (6 bases). V dropped 6 bases and J dropped 7 bases, with 10 bases sitting between them. Germline assignment: CDR1 MDHEN and CDR2 SYDVKM. The CDR3 spans 11 residues. The CDR3 bases are TGTGCCAGCAGCCCCAGGGGAGAGCAGTACTTC. Translated, it gives CASSPRGEQYF.

The gene calls are TRBV7-8 and TRBJ2-2; TRBD1 or TRBD2 may be the D gene (6 bases each). The V gene lost 2 bases and the J gene lost 0 bases, with 7 bases spanning the gap. Germline lookup yields CDR1 SGHVS and CDR2 FQNEAQ. The CDR3 loop spans 15 amino acids. The CDR3 reads CASSLRGANTGELFF. The CDR3 region has the DNA TGTGCCAGCAGCTTAAGGGGGGCGAACACCGGGGAGCTGTTTTTT.

This clone was picked up a small number of times. The chain employs TRBV5-1 and TRBJ1-5; D may be TRBD1 (5 bases). V was clipped by 4 bases and J by 0 bases, with 11 bases between them. In germline, CDR1 is SGHRS, CDR2 YFSETQ. CDR3 size: 15 residues. The CDR3 loop is CASSRTGDSNQPQHF. The CDR3 DNA follows: TGCGCCAGCAGCCGTACAGGAGATAGCAATCAGCCCCAGCATTTT.

The chain joins TRBV15 to TRBJ1-2; perhaps TRBD1 as D (6 bases). Germline loops: CDR1 LNHNV, CDR2 YYDKDF (reference sequence). Trimming removed 3 bases at V and 0 bases at J, with 11 bases between. The CDR3 sequence is 15 residues long. The CDR3 nucleotides are TGTGCCACCAGCAGGTCACAGGGAACTAACTATGGCTACACCTTC. Its protein product is CATSRSQGTNYGYTF.

On this clone: One end of the junction does not line up with germline, which may come from a read error. This chain uses TRBV19 with TRBJ1-2; D is uncertain. Germline assignment: CDR1 LNHDA and CDR2 SQIVND (reference sequence). The CDR3 sequence is 16 residues long. The CDR3 DNA reads as TGTGCCAGCAGTAAGTCCCCCGGAGCCGGAAACTATGGCTACACCTTC. Translating gives CASSKSPGAGNYGYTF.

The V call is TRBV19, the J call TRBJ2-2; D is uncertain. From germline, CDR1 is LNHDA and CDR2 SQIVND (reference sequence). V was cut by 5 bases and J by 7 bases, with 8 bases left in between. The CDR3 contains 12 residues. The CDR3 spells CASSASFGELFF. The CDR3 DNA is TGTGCCAGTAGTGCCTCCTTCGGGGAGCTGTTTTTT. The entire variable domain, with the rest obtained from reference TRBV19 and TRBJ2-2, is as follows: DGGITQSPKYLFRKEGQNVTLSCEQNLNHDAMYWYRQDPGQGLRLIYYSQIVNDFQKGDIAEGYSVSREKKESFPLTVTSAQKNPTAFYLCASSASFGELFFGEGSRLTVL.

The V and J genes are TRBV4-3 and TRBJ2-1; D is unresolved. The CDR3 is 16 amino acids. Germline V gene sequence: CDR1 LGHNA, CDR2 YSLEER. V lost 0 bases to trimming and J lost 0 bases, with 9 bases between them. The DNA for the CDR3 is TGCGCCAGCAGCCAAGATCTTAGAAGCTCCTACAATGAGCAGTTCTTC. It yields the protein CASSQDLRSSYNEQFF.

The chain recombines TRBV27 with TRBJ1-1; 7 bases line up with TRBD1. Germline-derived CDR1 and CDR2 are MNHEY and SMNVEV (reference sequence). This CDR3 is built from 15 residues. The ends lost 2 bases at V and 1 base at J; junction bases unmatched: 4. The CDR3 loop is CASSLTGQKNTEAFF. CDR3 sequence (DNA): TGTGCCAGCAGTTTAACGGGACAGAAGAACACTGAAGCTTTCTTT.